The 28 T cell receptor beta chains given below trace back to one sample, sequenced in a study of blood T cell repertoires in COVID-19. Libraries were prepared by immunoSEQ multiplex PCR; TCRdb keeps only in-frame clonotypes and omits some of them. The table lists under 300,000 clones, around nine tenths of them singletons, with less than 2% in the top ten. Sequencing used PBMCs or T cells enriched from blood (not recorded which). Receptors were obtained from a woman in her forties who had recovered from COVID-19.

This clone appeared a single time. The chain joins TRBV28 to TRBJ1-5, with D possibly matching TRBD1 (6 bases). CDR3 length: 13 amino acids. Trimming stripped 5 bases from V and 5 bases from J, with 10 bases between. Germline CDR1 MDHEN, CDR2 SYDVKM. The DNA for the CDR3 is TGTGCCAGCAGTGGGGGGGGGCATCAGCCCCAGCATTTT. Its translation: CASSGGGHQPQHF.

The chain has TRBV21-1 and TRBJ2-7; the D call of TRBD1 is as the table states it, not checked on the DNA. TRBV21-1 is tagged as a pseudogene. The CDR3 spans 14 residues. CDR3 amino acids: CASSFDRVRNEQYF. The CDR3 bases are TGTGCCAGCAGCTTTGACAGGGTGAGAAACGAGCAGTACTTC.

This chain links TRBV5-1 with TRBJ1-1; D might be TRBD1 (6 bases). There are 16 residues in the CDR3. Trimming shortened V by 4 bases and J by 4 bases, and 20 bases separated the two germline ends. CDR1 and CDR2 from the germline V gene are SGHRS and YFSETQ. The CDR3 DNA is TGCGCCAGCAGCCTAATAATACAGGGTTCAGGCACTGAAGCTTTCTTT. Translated, it gives CASSLIIQGSGTEAFF.

The gene calls are TRBV5-1 and TRBJ1-2, with D uncertain. V dropped 4 bases and J dropped 7 bases, with 8 bases sitting between them. The germline V gene encodes CDR1 SGHRS and CDR2 YFSETQ. This CDR3 has 11 amino acids. Here the CDR3 reads CASSPGSGYTF. DNA of the CDR3: TGCGCCAGCAGCCCTGGTAGTGGCTACACCTTC.

V and J are TRBV12-3 or TRBV12-4 and TRBJ1-1; 7 bases agree with TRBD1. The CDR3 totals 13 residues. The trim removed 3 bases at V and 4 bases at J, leaving 2 bases unmatched. CDR3 nucleotides: TGTGCCAGCAGTTTTAGGGGGCCCACTGAAGCTTTCTTT. This codes for CASSFRGPTEAFF.

The genes are TRBV6-5 and TRBJ2-7, with a possible D match to TRBD1 (6 bases). Trimming removed 5 bases from V and 2 bases from J, with 13 bases in between. The CDR3 extends over 14 amino acids. Germline lookup yields CDR1 MNHEY and CDR2 SVGAGI. The DNA of the CDR3 is TGTGCCAGCAGTACGCCGGACAGTACCTACGAGCAGTACTTC. Protein sequence: CASSTPDSTYEQYF.

The chain links TRBV5-4 to TRBJ2-3; 8 bases agree with TRBD2. The germline gives CDR1 SGHNT, CDR2 YYREEE (reference sequence). J lost 5 bases, V lost 1 base, and 12 bases had no gene match. This CDR3 region has 17 residues. The CDR3 DNA sequence: TGTGCCAGCAGCTTGCCCGGGGGGGATTTAGGGAGAGATACGCAGTATTTT. It specifies CASSLPGGDLGRDTQYF.

The chain is built from TRBV20-1 and TRBJ1-5; TRBD1 aligns across 9 bases. The CDR3 consists of 16 residues. V was clipped by 3 bases and J by 4 bases; unmatched bases: 10. The germline CDR1 and CDR2 sequences are DFQATT and SNEGSKA (reference sequence). The CDR3: CSASRGGTGPNQPQHF. In nucleotides, the CDR3 is TGCAGTGCTAGTCGGGGCGGGACAGGGCCTAATCAGCCCCAGCATTTT.

This chain links TRBV18 with TRBJ1-5; weak D call: TRBD1 (5 bases). Deletions cut 3 bases from V and 6 bases from J, with 15 bases between. CDR3 length equals 15 residues. CDR1 is KGHSH and CDR2 is LQKENI in the germline V gene. The CDR3 DNA is TGTGCCAGCTCACCTGGGGGAGGGGCGACTCAGCCCCAGCATTTT. Translating gives CASSPGGGATQPQHF.

As DNA, the CDR3 is TGTGCCAGCAGTGAATACGCCGTAGGGGACAGGCGATCCTACGAGCAGTACTTC. Translated, it gives CASSEYAVGDRRSYEQYF. The rearrangement joins TRBV2 to TRBJ2-7; TRBD1 agrees at 8 bases. V lost 2 bases and J lost 1; bases outside the gene matches: 13. Germline assignment: CDR1 SNHLY and CDR2 FYNNEI. This CDR3 has 18 amino acids.

V usage is TRBV6-1 and J usage is TRBJ2-7; 7 bases match TRBD1. The CDR3 totals 14 residues. The V segment lost 2 bases and the J segment 2 bases; nucleotides outside the gene matches: 3. Germline V gene sequence: CDR1 MNHNS, CDR2 SASEGT. DNA for the CDR3: TGTGCCAGCAGTGAACCGACAGGGACCTACGAGCAGTACTTC. Its translation: CASSEPTGTYEQYF.

The chain joins TRBV30 to TRBJ1-3; 7 bases fit TRBD1. This CDR3 has 16 residues. Losses at the gene ends were 4 bases for V and 0 bases for J; bases not matched to a gene: 9. Germline CDR1 and CDR2: GTSNPN and SVGIG (reference sequence). CDR3 coding DNA: TGTGCCTGGACTTCTCCAGGGGGGAGCTCTGGAAACACCATATATTTT. It specifies CAWTSPGGSSGNTIYF.

The V and J genes are TRBV19 and TRBJ1-1, with D perhaps TRBD1 (5 bases). This CDR3 spans 13 amino acids. Trimming took off 7 bases at V and 3 bases at J, with 12 bases between the two ends. Germline values: CDR1 LNHDA, CDR2 SQIVND (reference sequence). The CDR3 DNA reads as TGTGCCAGTACCCCAAGACAGCACACTGAAGCTTTCTTT. Encoded protein: CASTPRQHTEAFF.

This sequence joins TRBV19 and TRBJ2-7, with D possibly matching TRBD1 (6 bases). Germline V CDR1 and CDR2: LNHDA, SQIVND (reference sequence). This CDR3 has 14 residues. Trimming stripped 7 bases from V and 2 bases from J, with 15 bases between. The CDR3 is CASIQYRVTYEQYF. Written as DNA, the CDR3 is TGTGCCAGTATTCAGTACAGGGTCACCTACGAGCAGTACTTC.

The J gene is TRBJ2-2, the V gene TRBV7-2, with D possibly matching TRBD2 (6 bases). V dropped 1 base and J dropped 4 bases, with 13 bases sitting between them. This CDR3 comprises 16 residues. Germline lookup yields CDR1 SGHTA and CDR2 FQGNSA. CDR3 in amino acids: CASSLDGSPPTGELFF. The CDR3 DNA follows: TGTGCCAGCAGCTTAGACGGGAGCCCCCCCACCGGGGAGCTGTTTTTT.

CDR3 nucleotides: TGTGCCAGTAGTTCCAAGGGGTTGAGGGAGCTGTTTTTT. Its translation is CASSSKGLRELFF. The chain employs TRBV19 and TRBJ2-2, with D possibly being TRBD1 (5 bases). Germline assignment: CDR1 LNHDA and CDR2 SQIVND (reference sequence). Trimming pared 5 bases from V and 9 bases from J, leaving 13 bases between. This CDR3 contains 13 residues.

This sequence joins TRBV18 and TRBJ1-2; the D is unclear. The CDR3 covers 13 residues. Germline-derived CDR1 and CDR2 are KGHSH and LQKENI. V was shortened by 2 bases and J by 5 bases, with 9 bases between the two germline ends. The CDR3 DNA reads as TGTGCCAGCTCACCAAGTACGGTTTATGGCTACACCTTC. Its translation: CASSPSTVYGYTF. The whole variable domain, filled in from reference TRBV18 and TRBJ1-2, reads NAGVMQNPRHLVRRRGQEARLRCSPMKGHSHVYWYRQLPEEGLKFMVYLQKENIIDESGMPKERFSAEFPKEGPSILRIQQVVRGDSAAYFCASSPSTVYGYTFGSGTRLTVV.

The chain joins TRBV5-1 to TRBJ1-2; the D is unclear. Germline assignment: CDR1 SGHRS and CDR2 YFSETQ. This CDR3 comprises 14 residues. V lost 0 bases and J lost 6, with 12 bases in between. Here the CDR3 DNA reads TGCGCCAGCAGCTTGGGGGCAGGAAAGGATGGCTACACCTTC. Residues: CASSLGAGKDGYTF.

V and J are TRBV3-1 (or the pseudogene TRBV3-2) and TRBJ1-2, with 8 positions matching TRBD1. The CDR3 covers 14 residues. Trimming took 2 bases from V and 7 from J; bases not matched to a gene: 6. Germline V CDR1 and CDR2: LGHDT, YNNKEL (reference sequence). This chain's CDR3 is CASSQRETGVGYTF. DNA of the CDR3: TGTGCCAGCAGCCAACGAGAGACAGGGGTTGGCTACACCTTC.

The chain combines TRBV14 with TRBJ1-1; D is uncertain. With 4 bases removed from V and 4 bases from J, the gap between germline ends came to 13 bases. CDR1 and CDR2 from the germline V gene are SGHDN and FVKESK. This CDR3 has 14 amino acids. The CDR3 DNA follows: TGTGCCAGCAGCCCCCCCAGGTACCTCACTGAAGCTTTCTTT. The encoded protein is CASSPPRYLTEAFF. The entire variable domain, with the rest obtained from reference TRBV14 and TRBJ1-1, is as follows: EAGVTQFPSHSVIEKGQTVTLRCDPISGHDNLYWYRRVMGKEIKFLLHFVKESKQDESGMPNNRFLAERTGGTYSTLKVQPAELEDSGVYFCASSPPRYLTEAFFGQGTRLTVV.

This clone is a singleton in its sample. The chain is built from TRBV2 and TRBJ2-4; 9 bases fit TRBD1. Unmatched junction bases numbered 11, after V lost 6 bases and J lost 5 bases. The CDR3 has 16 residues. CDR1 is SNHLY, CDR2 FYNNEI, per germline. The CDR3 spells CASRSTGTGIQNIQYF. The CDR3 nucleotides are TGTGCCAGCAGATCAACCGGGACAGGGATCCAAAACATTCAGTACTTC. The full variable domain, completed using reference TRBV2 and TRBJ2-4, is EPEVTQTPSHQVTQMGQEVILRCVPISNHLYFYWYRQILGQKVEFLVSFYNNEISEKSEIFDDQFSVERPDGSNFTLKIRSTKLEDSAMYFCASRSTGTGIQNIQYFGAGTRLSVL.

The CDR3 DNA reads TGCAGTAAGAGAAGAAGCGATACGCAGTATTTT. Translation gives CSKRRSDTQYF. This chain joins TRBV20-1 and TRBJ2-3, with unresolved D. Germline V gene sequence: CDR1 DFQATT, CDR2 SNEGSKA (reference sequence). There are 11 residues in the CDR3. Trimming took 8 bases from V and 6 from J, leaving 12 bases between them.

This clone was counted only a few times. The chain uses TRBV18 and TRBJ1-2, with a tentative D call TRBD1 (6 bases). V was pared by 3 bases and J by 2 bases, with 19 bases between. CDR1 KGHSH and CDR2 LQKENI come from the germline V gene. The CDR3 contains 17 residues. CDR3 region: CASSPPWWGLRNYGYTF. In DNA, the CDR3 is TGTGCCAGCTCACCGCCCTGGTGGGGGCTAAGGAACTATGGCTACACCTTC.

V is TRBV5-1 and J is TRBJ2-7; 7 bases agree with TRBD2. Germline V gives CDR1 SGHRS, CDR2 YFSETQ. V trimming: 1 base; J trimming: 0 bases; junction bases outside the gene matches: 4. CDR3 length: 15 residues. CDR3 nucleotides: TGCGCCAGCAGCTTGACCGGACTAGTCTCCTACGAGCAGTACTTC. Protein: CASSLTGLVSYEQYF. Full variable domain (remainder filled in from reference TRBV5-1 and TRBJ2-7): KAGVTQTPRYLIKTRGQQVTLSCSPISGHRSVSWYQQTPGQGLQFLFEYFSETQRNKGNFPGRFSGRQFSNSRSEMNVSTLELGDSALYLCASSLTGLVSYEQYFGPGTRLTVT.

The chain uses TRBV7-9 and TRBJ1-1; D may be TRBD1 (5 bases). This CDR3 spans 13 amino acids. The V and J ends lost 2 bases and 4 bases respectively, with 8 bases between them. The germline V gene has CDR1 SEHNR and CDR2 FQNEAQ (reference sequence). The chain's CDR3 is CASSLMGGTEAFF. As DNA, the CDR3 is TGTGCCAGCAGCTTAATGGGGGGCACTGAAGCTTTCTTT.

The chain employs TRBV2 and TRBJ1-2, with 9 nucleotides matching TRBD1. Trimming removed 5 bases from V and 7 bases from J; junction bases left unmatched: 11. The V gene's germline CDR1 is SNHLY and CDR2 FYNNEI. The CDR3 runs to 15 residues. The CDR3 protein is CASSRPGQGRSGYTF. DNA of the CDR3: TGTGCCAGCAGTCGACCCGGACAGGGGAGGTCTGGCTACACCTTC.

The chain's CDR3 is CASSFNWPGTGELFF. CDR3 DNA sequence: TGCGCCAGCAGCTTTAATTGGCCGGGGACCGGGGAGCTGTTTTTT. The gene calls are TRBV5-1 and TRBJ2-2, with D perhaps matching TRBD2 (5 bases). The CDR3 loop spans 15 amino acids. Trimming cost V 2 bases and J 5 bases, with 13 bases left between them. Per germline, CDR1 SGHRS and CDR2 YFSETQ.

The rearrangement uses TRBV25-1 and TRBJ1-1; D may be TRBD1 (5 bases). Trimming left V 2 bases short and J 1 base short, with 11 bases between. Germline CDR1 and CDR2: MGHDK and SYGVNS. This CDR3 region has 15 residues. DNA for the CDR3: TGTGCCAGCAGTGAAGGAAGGGGATGGAACACTGAAGCTTTCTTT. It yields the protein CASSEGRGWNTEAFF. Complete variable domain (other parts from reference TRBV25-1 and TRBJ1-1): EADIYQTPRYLVIGTGKKITLECSQTMGHDKMYWYQQDPGMELHLIHYSYGVNSTEKGDLSSESTVSRIRTEHFPLTLESARPSHTSQYLCASSEGRGWNTEAFFGQGTRLTVV.